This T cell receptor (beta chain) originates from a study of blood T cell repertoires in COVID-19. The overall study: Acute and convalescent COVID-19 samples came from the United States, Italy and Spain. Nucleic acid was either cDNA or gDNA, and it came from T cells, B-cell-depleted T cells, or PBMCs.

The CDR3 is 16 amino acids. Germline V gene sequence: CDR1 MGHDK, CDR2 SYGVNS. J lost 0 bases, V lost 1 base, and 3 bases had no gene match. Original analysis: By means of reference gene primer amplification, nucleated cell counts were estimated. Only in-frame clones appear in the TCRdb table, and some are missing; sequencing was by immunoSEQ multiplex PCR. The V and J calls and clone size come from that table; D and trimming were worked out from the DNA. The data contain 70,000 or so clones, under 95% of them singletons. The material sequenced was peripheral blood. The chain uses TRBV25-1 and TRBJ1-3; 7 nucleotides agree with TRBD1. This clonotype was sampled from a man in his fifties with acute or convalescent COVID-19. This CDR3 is CASSELQGYSGNTIYF. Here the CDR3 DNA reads TGTGCCAGCAGTGAATTACAGGGGTACTCTGGAAACACCATATATTTT.